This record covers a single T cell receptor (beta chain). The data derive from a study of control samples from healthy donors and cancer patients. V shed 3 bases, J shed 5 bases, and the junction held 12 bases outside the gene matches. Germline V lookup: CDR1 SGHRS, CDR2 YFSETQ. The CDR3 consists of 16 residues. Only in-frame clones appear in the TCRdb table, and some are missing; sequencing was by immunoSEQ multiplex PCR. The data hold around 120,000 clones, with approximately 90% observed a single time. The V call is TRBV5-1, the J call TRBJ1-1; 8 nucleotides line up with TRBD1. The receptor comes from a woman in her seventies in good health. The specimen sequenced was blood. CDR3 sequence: CASSSSLGQGKTEAFF. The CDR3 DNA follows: TGCGCCAGCAGCTCCAGTTTAGGACAGGGTAAAACTGAAGCTTTCTTT.